The 19 T cell receptor beta chains reported below all come from one sample, sequenced in a study of shared clonotypes between healthy human individuals. The protocol was immunoSEQ multiplex PCR, while the TCRdb copy is restricted to in-frame clones and leaves out a portion. The sample records a few million clones, roughly 95% being singletons. The specimen was naive CD4+ T cells sorted from blood. Specified subset: CD45RA+ positively selected. The receptors come from a man between 18 and 35 years old in good health.

The chain couples TRBV4-3 to TRBJ1-5; possibly TRBD1 for D (5 bases). CDR3 length: 14 amino acids. Trimming took 0 bases from V and 5 from J, leaving 8 bases between them. Germline V gives CDR1 LGHNA, CDR2 YSLEER. The CDR3 spells CASSQEGGHQPQHF. The CDR3, as DNA: TGCGCCAGCAGCCAAGAGGGGGGACATCAGCCCCAGCATTTT.

This clone was detected only once. The chain is built from TRBV5-6 and TRBJ2-7, with D hard to call. V was cut by 0 bases and J by 2 bases, with 9 bases left in between. The CDR3 is 14 amino acids. The germline CDR1 and CDR2 sequences are SGHDT and YYEEEE. The CDR3 is CASSLATVPYEQYF. DNA of the CDR3: TGTGCCAGCAGCTTGGCCACAGTCCCCTACGAGCAGTACTTC.

The gene calls are TRBV7-3 and TRBJ1-6, with D possibly being TRBD1 (6 bases). The CDR3 spans 17 residues. Germline CDR1 SGHTA, CDR2 FQGTGA. V was pared by 6 bases and J by 9 bases, with 24 bases between. The chain's CDR3 is CASRQMPGQGASSPLHF. CDR3 DNA: TGTGCCAGCAGACAGATGCCGGGACAAGGGGCGAGTTCACCCCTCCACTTT.

The chain links TRBV10-1 to TRBJ2-5, with 8 bases fitting TRBD2. J was trimmed by 3 bases and V by 9 bases; bases with no gene match: 27. The CDR3 spans 20 residues. The germline V gene has CDR1 WNHNN and CDR2 SYGVQD (reference sequence). The CDR3 spells CASYDPTGTSSRGAEETQYF. The CDR3 bases are TGCGCCAGTTACGACCCGACCGGGACTAGTTCGAGGGGAGCTGAAGAGACCCAGTACTTC.

CDR3 region: CASSKMLAPYEQYF. CDR3 sequence (DNA): TGTGCCAGCAGTAAGATGCTAGCGCCCTACGAGCAGTACTTC. The chain is built from TRBV28 and TRBJ2-7, with a possible D match to TRBD2 (6 bases). The CDR3 covers 14 residues. Germline V gene data show CDR1 as MDHEN and CDR2 as SYDVKM. Trimming took off 5 bases at V and 2 bases at J, with 13 bases between the two ends.

This chain links TRBV19 with TRBJ1-5, with TRBD1 identical over 8 bases. Unmatched junction bases numbered 9, after V lost 5 bases and J lost 6 bases. The CDR3 has 15 residues. CDR1 is LNHDA, CDR2 SQIVND, per germline (reference sequence). CDR3 protein: CASSPRGQGGQPQHF. CDR3 DNA sequence: TGTGCCAGTAGTCCCAGGGGGCAGGGCGGTCAGCCCCAGCATTTT.

CDR3 sequence reads: CASSSRTGRYGYTF. The DNA of the CDR3 is TGTGCCAGCAGTTCCCGGACCGGGCGGTATGGCTACACCTTC. The chain combines TRBV6-5 with TRBJ1-2, with D hard to call. The ends were cut back, 4 bases at V and 5 bases at J, with 14 bases in the middle. The CDR3 is 14 amino acids. CDR1 MNHEY and CDR2 SVGAGI come from the germline V gene.

A remark on this clone: In the same sample, other DNA sequences code for this CDR3. This chain uses TRBV19 with TRBJ2-7; no definite D call. There are 13 residues in the CDR3. CDR1 and CDR2 (germline): LNHDA, SQIVND (reference sequence). Trimming cost V 4 bases and J 1 base, with 8 bases left between them. The CDR3 DNA sequence: TGTGCCAGTAGTAGAGATAGATCCTACGAGCAGTACTTC. Its protein product is CASSRDRSYEQYF.

For the CDR3, the DNA is TGTGCCAGCAGTGTAGGGGACCTCTCTGGAAACACCATATATTTT. This sequence encodes CASSVGDLSGNTIYF. The genes are TRBV25-1 and TRBJ1-3; a possible D gene is TRBD1 (5 bases). The germline V and J ends were trimmed by 4 bases and 0 bases, with 10 bases remaining between them. Germline V gene lookup returns CDR1 MGHDK and CDR2 SYGVNS. This CDR3 comprises 15 residues.

The chain uses TRBV6-5 and TRBJ1-6; D gene uncertain. Germline V gene sequence: CDR1 MNHEY, CDR2 SVGAGI. The CDR3 is made up of 16 amino acids. Trimming took 0 bases from V and 8 from J, leaving 14 bases between them. Here the CDR3 DNA reads TGTGCCAGCAGTTACTCGGGAGGGTGGAATGATTCACCCCTCCACTTT. Translation gives CASSYSGGWNDSPLHF.

This clone was detected only a few times. V and J are TRBV10-3 and TRBJ1-2; a weak D match, TRBD1 (5 bases). The V and J ends lost 6 bases and 3 bases respectively, with 14 bases between them. This CDR3 is built from 14 residues. Germline CDR1 reads ENHRY; CDR2 reads SYGVKD. CDR3 protein: CAISPSMTDYGYTF. As DNA, the CDR3 is TGTGCCATCAGCCCAAGCATGACAGACTATGGCTACACCTTC.

V and J are TRBV15 and TRBJ2-5, with unresolved D. This CDR3 contains 11 residues. CDR1 is LNHNV and CDR2 is YYDKDF in the germline V gene (reference sequence). V shed 4 bases and J shed 2 bases, with 2 bases lying between them. This chain's CDR3 is CATSIQETQYF. The CDR3 nucleotides read TGTGCCACCAGCATTCAAGAGACCCAGTACTTC.

J is TRBJ1-1 and V is TRBV19; the D gene is possibly TRBD1 (6 bases). This CDR3 region has 14 residues. Germline lookup yields CDR1 LNHDA and CDR2 SQIVND (reference sequence). V was shortened by 5 bases and J by 0 bases, with 10 bases between the two germline ends. CDR3 DNA sequence: TGTGCCAGTAGTCGGACAGAGATGAACACTGAAGCTTTCTTT. Translated, it gives CASSRTEMNTEAFF.

This chain joins TRBV27 and TRBJ1-4; a possible D gene is TRBD1 (6 bases). V was cut by 3 bases and J by 8 bases, with 19 bases left in between. CDR3 size: 16 residues. Germline V gene lookup returns CDR1 MNHEY and CDR2 SMNVEV (reference sequence). The DNA of the CDR3 is TGTGCCAGCAGTTTGGTTAGGGAAGGGGGGAAAGAAAAACTGTTTTTT. It is translated as CASSLVREGGKEKLFF.

Concerning this clone: The sample contains more than one DNA sequence encoding this CDR3. This chain connects TRBV19 to TRBJ1-5; tentatively, D is TRBD1 (5 bases). This CDR3 spans 13 amino acids. Trimming shortened V by 1 base and J by 7 bases, and 8 bases separated the two germline ends. CDR1 is LNHDA, CDR2 SQIVND, per germline (reference sequence). The CDR3 spells CASSIGGDQPQHF. For the CDR3, the DNA is TGTGCCAGTAGTATAGGAGGGGACCAGCCCCAGCATTTT.

The V and J genes are TRBV5-6 and TRBJ2-7, with D possibly matching TRBD1 (6 bases). The CDR3 consists of 14 residues. Trimming shortened V by 4 bases and J by 3 bases, and 14 bases separated the two germline ends. Germline V gene data show CDR1 as SGHDT and CDR2 as YYEEEE. The CDR3 region is CASSLPGVYYEQYF. The CDR3 nucleotides read TGTGCCAGCAGCCTCCCAGGGGTATACTACGAGCAGTACTTC.

The chain carries TRBV2 and TRBJ2-2, with a weak D call TRBD1 (7 bases). Germline V gene sequence: CDR1 SNHLY, CDR2 FYNNEI. Trimming removed 7 bases at V and 0 bases at J, with 12 bases between. The CDR3 totals 15 residues. CDR3 in DNA: TGTGCCAGCACCGCGGGACAGACGAACACCGGGGAGCTGTTTTTT. As protein: CASTAGQTNTGELFF.

This chain links TRBV7-9 with TRBJ2-1; tentative D call: TRBD2 (5 bases). The CDR3 loop spans 14 amino acids. The V gene's germline CDR1 is SEHNR and CDR2 FQNEAQ (reference sequence). V lost 1 base, J lost 5 bases, and 9 bases lay in between. DNA for the CDR3: TGTGCCAGCAGCTTAGGTAGCGCCGACAATGAGCAGTTCTTC. Residues: CASSLGSADNEQFF. The full variable domain, its missing parts supplied by reference TRBV7-9 and TRBJ2-1, is DTGVSQNPRHKITKRGQNVTFRCDPISEHNRLYWYRQTLGQGPEFLTYFQNEAQLEKSRLLSDRFSAERPKGSFSTLEIQRTEQGDSAMYLCASSLGSADNEQFFGPGTRLTVL.

The chain recombines TRBV11-3 with TRBJ2-7; perhaps TRBD1 as D (5 bases). Germline assignment: CDR1 SGHNT and CDR2 YENEEA. V was cut by 5 bases and J by 2 bases, with 10 bases left in between. The CDR3 spans 13 residues. The DNA of the CDR3 is TGTGCCAGCAGCCAAGGGGATACCTACGAGCAGTACTTC. This translates into CASSQGDTYEQYF. Combining the CDR3 with reference TRBV11-3 and TRBJ2-7 gives the whole variable domain EAGVVQSPRYKIIEKKQPVAFWCNPISGHNTLYWYLQNLGQGPELLIRYENEEAVDDSQLPKDRFSAERLKGVDSTLKIQPAELGDSAVYLCASSQGDTYEQYFGPGTRLTVT.